The present entry profiles one TCR beta chain with its context. The sample carries other DNA sequences with the same CDR3. J gave up 5 bases and V 5 bases, and 4 bases lay outside the gene matches. Germline V CDR1 and CDR2: MDHEN, SYDVKM. This CDR3 region has 13 residues. Sequencing was performed with immunoSEQ multiplex PCR; in TCRdb, only in-frame clones are kept and a portion is missing. This sample has 90,000 to 120,000 clones, with around 87% found just once. The data originate from a study of blood T cell repertoires in COVID-19. As for the study in general: Samples taken during acute and convalescent COVID-19 were collected in the United States, Italy and Spain.

The rearrangement uses TRBV28 and TRBJ1-2; the match to TRBD1 covers 8 bases. The clonotype originates from an elderly woman with acute or convalescent COVID-19. The sample taken for sequencing was peripheral blood. As DNA, the CDR3 is TGTGCCAGCAGTCTCAACAGGGGGTATGGCTACACCTTC. Translation: CASSLNRGYGYTF.